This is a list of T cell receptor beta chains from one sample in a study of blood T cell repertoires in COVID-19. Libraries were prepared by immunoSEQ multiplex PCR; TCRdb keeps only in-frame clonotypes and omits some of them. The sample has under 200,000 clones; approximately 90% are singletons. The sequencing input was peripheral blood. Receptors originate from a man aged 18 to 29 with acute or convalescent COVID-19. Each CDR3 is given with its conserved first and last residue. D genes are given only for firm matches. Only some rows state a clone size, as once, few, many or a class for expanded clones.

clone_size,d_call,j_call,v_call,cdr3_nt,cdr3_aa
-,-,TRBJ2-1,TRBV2,TGTGCCAGCAGTGCACTCAATGAGCAGTTCTTC,CASSALNEQFF
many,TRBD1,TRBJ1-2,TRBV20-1,TGCAGTGCTAGTGACAGGGATGGCTACACCTTC,CSASDRDGYTF
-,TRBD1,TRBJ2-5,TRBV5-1,TGCGCCAGCAGCGCTGAGGGGGCGAGTGAGACCCAGTACTTC,CASSAEGASETQYF
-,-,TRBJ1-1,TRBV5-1,TGCGCCAGCAGCTTGCCGACAGGTGAAGCTTTCTTT,CASSLPTGEAFF
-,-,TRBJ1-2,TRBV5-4,TGTGCCAGCAGCTTGGAATCCAATTTAGCTAACTATGGCTACACCTTC,CASSLESNLANYGYTF
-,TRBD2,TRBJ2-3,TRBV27,TGTGCCAGCAGTCTTAGCGGGATAGACACAGATACGCAGTATTTT,CASSLSGIDTDTQYF
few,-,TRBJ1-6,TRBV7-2,TGTGCCAGCAGCTTAGTTGGTCTACGCGCCTATAATTCACCCCTCCACTTT,CASSLVGLRAYNSPLHF
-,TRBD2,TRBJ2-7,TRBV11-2,TGTGCCAGCAGTCAACTAGCGGGCATCAGATACGAGCAGTACTTC,CASSQLAGIRYEQYF
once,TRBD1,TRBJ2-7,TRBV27,TGTGCCAGCACCCCTTTAACCGGGACAGGGAACTACGAGCAGTACTTC,CASTPLTGTGNYEQYF
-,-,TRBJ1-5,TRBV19,TGTGCCAGTAGTATGATGTCAGGGGCCAATAATCAGCCCCAGCATTTT,CASSMMSGANNQPQHF
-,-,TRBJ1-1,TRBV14,TGTGCCAGCAGCCAGGGCAGGGTATCCACTGAAGCTTTCTTT,CASSQGRVSTEAFF
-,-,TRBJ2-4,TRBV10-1,TGCGCCAGCAGTGAGGGTGTCAGTCTGAACATTCAGTACTTC,CASSEGVSLNIQYF
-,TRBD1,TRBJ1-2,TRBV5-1,TGCGCCAGCAGTATTCCAGGCAGGGGGTACTATGGCTACACCTTC,CASSIPGRGYYGYTF
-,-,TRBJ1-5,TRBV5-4,TGTGCCAGCAGTTTGGACTCCAATCAGCCCCAGCATTTT,CASSLDSNQPQHF
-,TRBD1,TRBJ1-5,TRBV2,TGTGCCAGCATGAGAGGGACAGCTAGCAATCAGCCCCAGCATTTT,CASMRGTASNQPQHF
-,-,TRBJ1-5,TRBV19,TGTGCCAGTAGTATCCGGACAGATGGGCGCGGTCAGCCCCAGCATTTT,CASSIRTDGRGQPQHF
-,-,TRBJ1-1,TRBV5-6,TGTGCCAGCAGCTTCGGCAGGGGTGCTTTCTTT,CASSFGRGAFF
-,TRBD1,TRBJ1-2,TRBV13,TGTGCCAGCAGCTTAACAGGGGATTATGGCTACACCTTC,CASSLTGDYGYTF
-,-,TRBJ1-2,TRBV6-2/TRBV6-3,TGTGCCAGCAGTTGGGCCTATGGCTACACCTTC,CASSWAYGYTF
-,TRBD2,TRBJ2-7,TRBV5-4,TGTGCCAGCAGCTTGACGGGGGGTCCTTCCTACGAGCAGTACTTC,CASSLTGGPSYEQYF
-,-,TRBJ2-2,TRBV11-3,TGTGCCAGCGCAGGGGTCACCGGGGAGCTGTTTTTT,CASAGVTGELFF
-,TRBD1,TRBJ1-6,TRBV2,TGTGCCAGCAGTGGGGGACAGGGGAGGAATTCACCCCTCCACTTT,CASSGGQGRNSPLHF
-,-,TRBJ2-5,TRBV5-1,TGCGCCAGCCACTTAGAAGAGACCCAGTACTTC,CASHLEETQYF
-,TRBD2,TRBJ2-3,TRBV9,TGTGCCAGCAGCGCCAGCGGGGGGGCAGGGGATACGCAGTATTTT,CASSASGGAGDTQYF
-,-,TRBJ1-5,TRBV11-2,TGTGCCAGCAGCTTAGATCGGGGGAGCAATCAGCCCCAGCATTTT,CASSLDRGSNQPQHF
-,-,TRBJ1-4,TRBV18,TGTGCCAGTCGACAGAGAGAGAATGAAAAACTGTTTTTT,CASRQRENEKLFF
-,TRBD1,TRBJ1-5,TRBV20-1,TGCAGTGCTAGTAAGGGGGACAGAGAATTTAATCAGCCCCAGCATTTT,CSASKGDREFNQPQHF
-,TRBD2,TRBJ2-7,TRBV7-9,TGTGCCAGCAGCTTAGGTAACGTAGCGGGGGCCTACGAGCAGTACTTC,CASSLGNVAGAYEQYF
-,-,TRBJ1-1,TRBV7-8,TGTGCCAGCAGCTACTTGGACGGGGTCAACATGAACACTGAAGCTTTCTTT,CASSYLDGVNMNTEAFF
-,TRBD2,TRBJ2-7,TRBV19,TGTGCCAGTACCAGGACTAGCGGGAGCTCCTACGAGCAGTACTTC,CASTRTSGSSYEQYF
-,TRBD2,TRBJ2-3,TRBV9,TGTGCCAGCAGCGTAGAGAGCGGGAGAGGGGTGTGGGATACGCAGTATTTT,CASSVESGRGVWDTQYF
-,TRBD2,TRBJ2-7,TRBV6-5,TGTGCCAGCAGTTTGGGAGGGCTCAGCTCCTACGAGCAGTACTTC,CASSLGGLSSYEQYF
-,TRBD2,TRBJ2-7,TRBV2,TGTGCCAGCAGTGAAGCGACTAGCGAGGCCTACGAGCAGTACTTC,CASSEATSEAYEQYF
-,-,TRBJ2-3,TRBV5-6,TGTGCCAGCAGCCTCCAGGGCACAGATACGCAGTATTTT,CASSLQGTDTQYF
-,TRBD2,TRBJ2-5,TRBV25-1,TGTGCCAGCGGGCCGGGACTAGCGGGAGCGGAGACCCAGTACTTC,CASGPGLAGAETQYF
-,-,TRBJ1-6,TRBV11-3,TGTGCCAGCAGCTTGGAAGATGCCAAACTAGGGTCACCCCTCCACTTT,CASSLEDAKLGSPLHF
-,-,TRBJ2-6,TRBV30,TGTGCCTGGATGTTGGAGGGGGGAGGGGTACCTGGGGCCAACGTCCTGACTTTC,CAWMLEGGGVPGANVLTF
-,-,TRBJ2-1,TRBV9,TGTGCCAGCAGCGTAGAGGTGTGGGGAGGCCAAACCAATGAGCAGTTCTTC,CASSVEVWGGQTNEQFF
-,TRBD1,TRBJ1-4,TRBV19,TGTGCCAGTAGTCTCACCCTCCCCTGGGGACAGGGAGTCACTAATGAAAAACTGTTTTTT,CASSLTLPWGQGVTNEKLFF
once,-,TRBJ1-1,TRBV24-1,TGTGCCACCAGTGAATCAGGGCCGTTGGACACTGAAGCTTTCTTT,CATSESGPLDTEAFF
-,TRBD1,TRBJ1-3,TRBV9,TGTGCCAGCAGCTCCGGACAGGGCTGGCTGGAGGGAAACACCATATATTTT,CASSSGQGWLEGNTIYF
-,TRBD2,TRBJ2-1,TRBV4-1,TGCGCCACCAGTCGGGCGGGAGTTGTGTTTGGGAGGAATGAGCAGTTCTTC,CATSRAGVVFGRNEQFF
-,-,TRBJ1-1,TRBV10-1,TGCGCCAGCATCCAGGGCCCCCGCCGGAACACTGAAGCTTTCTTT,CASIQGPRRNTEAFF
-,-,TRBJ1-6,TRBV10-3,TGTGCCATCAGTGGCGGGGAAAATAATTCACCCCTCCACTTT,CAISGGENNSPLHF
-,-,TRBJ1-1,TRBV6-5,TGTGCCAGCAGTTACTCCCGTGTGACTGAAGCTTTCTTT,CASSYSRVTEAFF
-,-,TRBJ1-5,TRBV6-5,TGTGCCAGCCATAGTTATAGCAATCAGCCCCAGCATTTT,CASHSYSNQPQHF
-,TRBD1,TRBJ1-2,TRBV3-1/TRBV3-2,TGTGCCAGCAGCCACGGACAGGGGGACGGCTACACCTTC,CASSHGQGDGYTF
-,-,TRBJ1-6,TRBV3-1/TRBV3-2,TGTGCCAGCAGCCAAGGGAGGAATTCACCCCTCCACTTT,CASSQGRNSPLHF
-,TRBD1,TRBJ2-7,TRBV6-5,TGTGCCAGCAGTTCTGGACAGGGGTTCGGCGAGCAGTACTTC,CASSSGQGFGEQYF
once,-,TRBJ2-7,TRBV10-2,TGCGCCAGCAGTGTGAAGGATAGCGTAGGATACGAGCAGTACTTC,CASSVKDSVGYEQYF
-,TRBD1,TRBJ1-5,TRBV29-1,TGCAGCGCTCGGACAGGGAATCAGCCCCAGCATTTT,CSARTGNQPQHF
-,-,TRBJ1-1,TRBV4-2,TGTGCCAGCAGCCAAGTCGGGATCCGGGACACTGAAGCTTTCTTT,CASSQVGIRDTEAFF
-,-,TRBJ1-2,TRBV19,TGTGCCAGTAGTATGCGCCTCGACTATGGCTACACCTTC,CASSMRLDYGYTF
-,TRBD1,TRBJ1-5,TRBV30,TGTGCCTGGGGACAGGGGGATGGAAGCAATCAGCCCCAGCATTTT,CAWGQGDGSNQPQHF
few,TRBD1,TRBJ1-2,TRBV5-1,TGCGCCAGCAGCGGAGGGCCGGGACAGGGGAACTATGGCTACACCTTC,CASSGGPGQGNYGYTF
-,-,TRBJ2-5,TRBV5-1,TGCGCCAGCAGCTTGGGTTCTCAAGAGACCCAGTACTTC,CASSLGSQETQYF
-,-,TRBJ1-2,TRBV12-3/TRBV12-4,TGTGCCAGCAGTTTAGGCAGGGTTGGAGGCTACACCTTC,CASSLGRVGGYTF
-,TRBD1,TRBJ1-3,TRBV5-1,TGCGCCAGCAGCGTGGGACAGGGTGGAAACACCATATATTTT,CASSVGQGGNTIYF
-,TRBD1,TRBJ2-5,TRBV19,TGTGCCAGTAGCCTCGTACTGGACAGGGGAGAGACCCAGTACTTC,CASSLVLDRGETQYF